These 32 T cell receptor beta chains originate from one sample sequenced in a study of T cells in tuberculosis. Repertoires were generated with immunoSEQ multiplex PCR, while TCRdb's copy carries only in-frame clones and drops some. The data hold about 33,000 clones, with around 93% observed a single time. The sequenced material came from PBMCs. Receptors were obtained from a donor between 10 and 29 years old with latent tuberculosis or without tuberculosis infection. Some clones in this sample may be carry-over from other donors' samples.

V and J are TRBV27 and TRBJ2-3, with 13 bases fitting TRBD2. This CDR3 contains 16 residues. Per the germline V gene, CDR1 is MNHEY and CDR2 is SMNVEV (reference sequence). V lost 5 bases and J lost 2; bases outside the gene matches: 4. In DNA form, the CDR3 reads TGTGCCAGCAGTCCCGGGACTAGCGGGACCACAGATACGCAGTATTTT. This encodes CASSPGTSGTTDTQYF.

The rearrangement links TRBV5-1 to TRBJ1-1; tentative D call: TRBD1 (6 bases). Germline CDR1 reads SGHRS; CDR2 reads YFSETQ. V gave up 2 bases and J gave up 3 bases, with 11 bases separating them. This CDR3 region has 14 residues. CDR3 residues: CASSLTNRDTEAFF. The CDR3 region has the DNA TGCGCCAGCAGCTTAACTAACAGGGACACTGAAGCTTTCTTT.

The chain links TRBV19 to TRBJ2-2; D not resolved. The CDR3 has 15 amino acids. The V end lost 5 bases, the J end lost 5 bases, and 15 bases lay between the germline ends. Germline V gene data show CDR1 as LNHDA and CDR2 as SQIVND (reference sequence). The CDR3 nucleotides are TGTGCCAGTAGTGGCGAGAGACTGGGTACCGGGGAGCTGTTTTTT. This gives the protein CASSGERLGTGELFF.

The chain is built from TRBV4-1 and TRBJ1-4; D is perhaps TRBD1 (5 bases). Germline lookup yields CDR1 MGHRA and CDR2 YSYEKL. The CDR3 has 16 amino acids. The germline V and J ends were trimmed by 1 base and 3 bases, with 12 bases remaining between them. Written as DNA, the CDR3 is TGCGCCAGCAGCCAAGGTGGGGGGAAGGCTAATGAAAAACTGTTTTTT. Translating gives CASSQGGGKANEKLFF.

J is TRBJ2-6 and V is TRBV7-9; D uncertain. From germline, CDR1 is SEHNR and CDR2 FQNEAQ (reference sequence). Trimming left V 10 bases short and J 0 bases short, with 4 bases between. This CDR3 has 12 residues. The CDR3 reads CATYSGANVLTF. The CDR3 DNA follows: TGTGCCACCTACTCTGGGGCCAACGTCCTGACTTTC. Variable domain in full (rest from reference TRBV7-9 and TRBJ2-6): DTGVSQNPRHKITKRGQNVTFRCDPISEHNRLYWYRQTLGQGPEFLTYFQNEAQLEKSRLLSDRFSAERPKGSFSTLEIQRTEQGDSAMYLCATYSGANVLTFGAGSRLTVL.

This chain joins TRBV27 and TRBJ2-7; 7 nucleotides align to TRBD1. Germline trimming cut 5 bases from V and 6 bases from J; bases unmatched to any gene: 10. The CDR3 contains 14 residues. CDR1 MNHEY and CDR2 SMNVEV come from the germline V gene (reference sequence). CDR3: CASSAGTVVREQYF. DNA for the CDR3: TGTGCCAGCAGTGCCGGGACAGTAGTTCGCGAGCAGTACTTC.

CDR3 in DNA: TGTGCCTGGAGTGTGGTGGGACAGGGGACCTACAATGAGCAGTTCTTC. Its protein is CAWSVVGQGTYNEQFF. The chain recombines TRBV30 with TRBJ2-1, with 10 bases that match TRBD1. Germline V gene sequence: CDR1 GTSNPN, CDR2 SVGIG (reference sequence). The CDR3 loop spans 16 amino acids. The V and J ends lost 0 bases and 2 bases, in that order; junction bases with no gene match: 4.

The CDR3 loop is CASSLAGRTTGELFF. CDR3 bases: TGTGCCAGCAGCTTAGCGGGCAGAACCACCGGGGAGCTGTTTTTT. The chain combines TRBV7-8 with TRBJ2-2; no reliable D call. The V end lost 0 bases, the J end lost 4 bases, and 9 bases lay between the germline ends. The CDR3 runs to 15 residues. Germline values: CDR1 SGHVS, CDR2 FQNEAQ.

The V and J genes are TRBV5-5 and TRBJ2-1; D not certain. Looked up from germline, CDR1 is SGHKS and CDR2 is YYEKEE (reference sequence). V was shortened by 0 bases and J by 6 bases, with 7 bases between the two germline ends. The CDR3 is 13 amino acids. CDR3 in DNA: TGTGCCAGCAGCTTGGTCTCGGGCAATGAGCAGTTCTTC. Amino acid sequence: CASSLVSGNEQFF.

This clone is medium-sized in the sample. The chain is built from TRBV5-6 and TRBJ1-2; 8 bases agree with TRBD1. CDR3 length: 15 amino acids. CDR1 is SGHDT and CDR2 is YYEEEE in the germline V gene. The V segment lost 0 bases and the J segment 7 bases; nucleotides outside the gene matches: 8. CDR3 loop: CASSLAGTGVSGYTF. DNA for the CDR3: TGTGCCAGCAGCTTGGCAGGGACAGGCGTAAGTGGCTACACCTTC.

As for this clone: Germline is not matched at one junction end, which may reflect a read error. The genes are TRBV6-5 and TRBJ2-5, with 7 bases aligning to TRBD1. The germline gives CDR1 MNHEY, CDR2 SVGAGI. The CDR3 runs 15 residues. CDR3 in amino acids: CASSYFTQGEETQYF. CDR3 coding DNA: TGTGCCAGCAGCTACTTCACCCAGGGGGAGGAGACCCAGTACTTC.

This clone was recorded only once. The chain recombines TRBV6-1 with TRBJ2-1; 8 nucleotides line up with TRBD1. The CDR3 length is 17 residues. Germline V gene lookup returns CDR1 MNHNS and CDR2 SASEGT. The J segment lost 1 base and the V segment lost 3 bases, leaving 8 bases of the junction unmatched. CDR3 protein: CASSDTHGQGSYNEQFF. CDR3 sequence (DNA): TGTGCCAGCAGTGACACCCACGGACAGGGATCCTACAATGAGCAGTTCTTC.

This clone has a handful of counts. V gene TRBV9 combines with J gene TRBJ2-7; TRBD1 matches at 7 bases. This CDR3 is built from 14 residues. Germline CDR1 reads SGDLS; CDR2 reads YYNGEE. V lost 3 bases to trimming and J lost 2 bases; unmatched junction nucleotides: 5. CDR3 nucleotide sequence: TGTGCCAGCAGCGCTACGACAGGGACCTACGAGCAGTACTTC. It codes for CASSATTGTYEQYF.

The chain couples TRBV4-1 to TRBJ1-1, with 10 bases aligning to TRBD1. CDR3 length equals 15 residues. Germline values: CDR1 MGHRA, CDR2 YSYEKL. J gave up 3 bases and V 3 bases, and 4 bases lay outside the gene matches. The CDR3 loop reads CASSHRDRGDTEAFF. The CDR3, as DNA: TGCGCCAGCAGCCACCGGGACAGGGGCGACACTGAAGCTTTCTTT.

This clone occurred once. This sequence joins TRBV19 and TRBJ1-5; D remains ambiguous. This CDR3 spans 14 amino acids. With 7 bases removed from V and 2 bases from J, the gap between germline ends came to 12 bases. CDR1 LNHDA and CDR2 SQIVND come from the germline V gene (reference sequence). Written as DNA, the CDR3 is TGTGCCAGTAAAAAGGGAGAGGGCAATCAGCCCCAGCATTTT. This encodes CASKKGEGNQPQHF. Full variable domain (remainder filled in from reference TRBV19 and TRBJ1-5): DGGITQSPKYLFRKEGQNVTLSCEQNLNHDAMYWYRQDPGQGLRLIYYSQIVNDFQKGDIAEGYSVSREKKESFPLTVTSAQKNPTAFYLCASKKGEGNQPQHFGDGTRLSIL.

The CDR3 sequence: CASSYSHESQPQHF. DNA of the CDR3: TGTGCCAGCAGTTACTCACATGAATCGCAGCCCCAGCATTTT. The gene calls are TRBV6-6 and TRBJ1-5; no clear D. V was trimmed by 0 bases and J by 7 bases, leaving 10 bases between them. The CDR3 spans 14 residues. Germline CDR1 and CDR2: MNHNY and SVGAGI (reference sequence).

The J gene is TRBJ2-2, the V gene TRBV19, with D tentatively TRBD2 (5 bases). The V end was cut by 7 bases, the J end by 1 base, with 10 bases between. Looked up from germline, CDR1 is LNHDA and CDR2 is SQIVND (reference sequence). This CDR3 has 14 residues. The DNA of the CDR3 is TGTGCCAGTAAAAAGGACTGGAACACCGGGGAGCTGTTTTTT. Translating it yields CASKKDWNTGELFF.

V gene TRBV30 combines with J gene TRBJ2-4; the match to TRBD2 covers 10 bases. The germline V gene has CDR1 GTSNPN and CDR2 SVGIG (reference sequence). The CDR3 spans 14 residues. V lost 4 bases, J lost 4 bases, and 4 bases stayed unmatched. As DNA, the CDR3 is TGTGCCTGGAAATCAGCGGGAGGGAAAAACATTCAGTACTTC. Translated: CAWKSAGGKNIQYF. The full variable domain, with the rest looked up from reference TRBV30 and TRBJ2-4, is SQTIHQWPATLVQPVGSPLSLECTVEGTSNPNLYWYRQAAGRGLQLLFYSVGIGQISSEVPQNLSASRPQDRQFILSSKKLLLSDSGFYLCAWKSAGGKNIQYFGAGTRLSVL.

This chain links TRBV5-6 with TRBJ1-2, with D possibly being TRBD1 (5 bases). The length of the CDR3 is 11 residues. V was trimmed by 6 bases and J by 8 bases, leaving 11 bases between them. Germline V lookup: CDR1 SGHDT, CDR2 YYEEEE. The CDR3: CASNGGDGYTF. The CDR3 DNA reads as TGTGCCAGCAACGGCGGGGACGGCTACACCTTC.

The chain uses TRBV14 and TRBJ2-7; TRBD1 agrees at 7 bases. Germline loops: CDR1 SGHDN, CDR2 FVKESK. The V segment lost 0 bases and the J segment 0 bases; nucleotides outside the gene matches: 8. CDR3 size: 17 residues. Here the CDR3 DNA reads TGTGCCAGCAGCCAAGACGGAACCGGGACAGTCTCCTACGAGCAGTACTTC. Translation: CASSQDGTGTVSYEQYF.

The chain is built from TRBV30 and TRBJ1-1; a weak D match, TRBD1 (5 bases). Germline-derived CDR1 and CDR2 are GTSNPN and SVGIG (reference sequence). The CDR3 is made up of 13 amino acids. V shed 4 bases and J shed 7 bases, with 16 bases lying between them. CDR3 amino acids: CAWTILDGGEAFF. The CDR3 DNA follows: TGTGCCTGGACCATTCTGGACGGGGGTGAAGCTTTCTTT.

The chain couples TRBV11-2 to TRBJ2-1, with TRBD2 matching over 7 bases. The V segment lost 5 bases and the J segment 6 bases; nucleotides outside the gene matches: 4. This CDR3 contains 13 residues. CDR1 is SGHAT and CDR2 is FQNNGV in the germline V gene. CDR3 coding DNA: TGTGCCAGCAGCCCGACTAGCATCAATGAGCAGTTCTTC. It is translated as CASSPTSINEQFF.

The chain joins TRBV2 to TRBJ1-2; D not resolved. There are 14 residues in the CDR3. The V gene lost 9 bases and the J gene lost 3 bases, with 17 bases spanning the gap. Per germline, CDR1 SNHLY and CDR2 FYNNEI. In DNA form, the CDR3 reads TGTGCCAGTAAGCTCGACGGTCGGGACTATGGCTACACCTTC. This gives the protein CASKLDGRDYGYTF.

The CDR3 DNA follows: TGTGCCAGCGGTCCAGGGAACCACGAGCAGTACTTC. The encoded protein is CASGPGNHEQYF. The rearrangement uses TRBV28 and TRBJ2-7; possible D gene TRBD1, 5 bases. V was shortened by 8 bases and J by 5 bases, with 13 bases between the two germline ends. Germline V gene sequence: CDR1 MDHEN, CDR2 SYDVKM. The CDR3 loop spans 12 amino acids.

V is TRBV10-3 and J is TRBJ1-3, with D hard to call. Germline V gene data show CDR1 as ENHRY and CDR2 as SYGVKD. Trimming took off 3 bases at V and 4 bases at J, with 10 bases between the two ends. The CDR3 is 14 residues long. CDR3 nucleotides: TGTGCCATCAGTGATATGAGGTCGGGAAACACCATATATTTT. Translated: CAISDMRSGNTIYF.

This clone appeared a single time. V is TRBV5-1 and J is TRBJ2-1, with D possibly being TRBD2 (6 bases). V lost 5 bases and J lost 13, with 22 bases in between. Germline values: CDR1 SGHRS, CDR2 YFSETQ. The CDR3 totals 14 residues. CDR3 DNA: TGCGCCAGCAGATTTGACGTTGGGGACTCGGCCCAGTTCTTC. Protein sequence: CASRFDVGDSAQFF.

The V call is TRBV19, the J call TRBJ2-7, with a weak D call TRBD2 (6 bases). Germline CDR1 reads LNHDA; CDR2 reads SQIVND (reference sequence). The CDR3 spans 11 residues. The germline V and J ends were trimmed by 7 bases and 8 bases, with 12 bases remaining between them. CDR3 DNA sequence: TGTGCCAGTAAAGGAGCGGGCCAGCAGTACTTC. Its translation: CASKGAGQQYF.

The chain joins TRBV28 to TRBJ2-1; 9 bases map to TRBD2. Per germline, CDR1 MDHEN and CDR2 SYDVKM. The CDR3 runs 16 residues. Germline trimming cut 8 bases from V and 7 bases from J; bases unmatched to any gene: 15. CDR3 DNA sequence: TGTGCCAGCGGGTCCCGGGCGGGGGGGGCTGGTAATGAGCAGTTCTTC. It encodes CASGSRAGGAGNEQFF.

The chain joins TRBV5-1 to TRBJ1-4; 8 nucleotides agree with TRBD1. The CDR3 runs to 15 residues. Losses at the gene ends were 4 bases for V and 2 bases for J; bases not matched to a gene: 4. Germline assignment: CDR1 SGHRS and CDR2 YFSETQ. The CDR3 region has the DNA TGCGCCAGCAGCACCGGACAGGGCACTAATGAAAAACTGTTTTTT. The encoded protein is CASSTGQGTNEKLFF.

The CDR3 loop reads CASSERAGVGTDTQYF. Here the CDR3 DNA reads TGTGCCAGCAGTGAACGGGCGGGAGTAGGAACAGATACGCAGTATTTT. The chain combines TRBV2 with TRBJ2-3; 7 bases align to TRBD2. Germline V lookup: CDR1 SNHLY, CDR2 FYNNEI. The CDR3 consists of 16 residues. J gave up 3 bases and V 2 bases, and 8 bases lay outside the gene matches.

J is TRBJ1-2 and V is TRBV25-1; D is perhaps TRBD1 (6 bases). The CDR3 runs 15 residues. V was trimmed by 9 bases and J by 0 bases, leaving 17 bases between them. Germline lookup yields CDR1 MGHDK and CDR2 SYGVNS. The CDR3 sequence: CASRETGIANYGYTF. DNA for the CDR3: TGTGCCAGTAGAGAGACAGGAATAGCTAACTATGGCTACACCTTC.

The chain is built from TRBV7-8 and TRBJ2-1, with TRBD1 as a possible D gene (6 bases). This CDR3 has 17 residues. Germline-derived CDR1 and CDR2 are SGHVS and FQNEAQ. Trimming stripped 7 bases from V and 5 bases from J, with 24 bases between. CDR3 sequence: CASTTGTERYQNNEQFF. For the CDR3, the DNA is TGTGCCAGCACCACAGGGACGGAGAGGTACCAAAACAATGAGCAGTTCTTC.